The 19 T cell receptor beta chains in this list originate from one sample, sequenced in a study of blood T cell repertoires in COVID-19. Only in-frame clones appear in the TCRdb table, and some are missing; sequencing was by immunoSEQ multiplex PCR. The sample has over 200,000 clones, approximately 80% seen once. The sequencing input was peripheral blood. These receptors originate from a man in his forties who had recovered from COVID-19.

This clone was found once. CDR3 DNA: TGTGCCAGCAGCAAGGACAGGGGCGAATATGGCTACACCTTC. It codes for CASSKDRGEYGYTF. The rearrangement links TRBV5-4 to TRBJ1-2, with TRBD1 matching over 9 bases. This CDR3 region has 14 residues. After removal of 4 bases from V and 5 bases from J, the junction contained 6 bases not matched to a gene. Looked up from germline, CDR1 is SGHNT and CDR2 is YYREEE (reference sequence). The full variable domain, completed using reference TRBV5-4 and TRBJ1-2, is ETGVTQSPTHLIKTRGQQVTLRCSSQSGHNTVSWYQQALGQGPQFIFQYYREEENGRGNFPPRFSGLQFPNYSSELNVNALELDDSALYLCASSKDRGEYGYTFGSGTRLTVV.

The chain links TRBV7-9 to TRBJ1-2; D is undetermined. CDR1 and CDR2 from the germline V gene are SEHNR and FQNEAQ (reference sequence). The CDR3 length is 13 residues. Trimming pared 3 bases from V and 2 bases from J, leaving 7 bases between. CDR3 sequence (DNA): TGTGCCAGCAGCTTCTGGAGAAACTATGGCTACACCTTC. Its translation is CASSFWRNYGYTF.

This clone was detected only a few times. J is TRBJ2-7 and V is TRBV19, with D possibly being TRBD1 (5 bases). The V end was cut by 4 bases, the J end by 3 bases, with 16 bases between. CDR1 is LNHDA and CDR2 is SQIVND in the germline V gene (reference sequence). The CDR3 covers 15 residues. CDR3 amino acids: CASSSPAGFIYEQYF. As DNA, the CDR3 is TGTGCCAGTAGTAGTCCGGCAGGGTTCATCTACGAGCAGTACTTC.

The chain joins TRBV19 to TRBJ2-7; TRBD1 matches 7 bases. V was pared by 5 bases and J by 0 bases, with 1 base of the junction left unmatched. This CDR3 contains 13 residues. Germline V gene sequence: CDR1 LNHDA, CDR2 SQIVND (reference sequence). Written as DNA, the CDR3 is TGTGCCAGTAGTCGGGACAGCTCCTACGAGCAGTACTTC. Its translation is CASSRDSSYEQYF. The complete variable domain, with remaining parts taken from reference TRBV19 and TRBJ2-7, reads DGGITQSPKYLFRKEGQNVTLSCEQNLNHDAMYWYRQDPGQGLRLIYYSQIVNDFQKGDIAEGYSVSREKKESFPLTVTSAQKNPTAFYLCASSRDSSYEQYFGPGTRLTVT.

CDR3 sequence (DNA): TGTGCCACCAGTGACCCAAGGGGAGGCCACACCGGGGAGCTGTTTTTT. Protein: CATSDPRGGHTGELFF. The J gene is TRBJ2-2, the V gene TRBV24-1, with D tentatively TRBD2 (6 bases). The germline V gene encodes CDR1 KGHDR and CDR2 SFDVKD. V lost 4 bases to trimming and J lost 3 bases, with 14 bases between them. The CDR3 extends over 16 amino acids.

This clone was recorded a few times. V is TRBV5-1 and J is TRBJ2-2; TRBD1 aligns across 7 bases. V lost 4 bases to trimming and J lost 8 bases; unmatched junction nucleotides: 5. Germline V lookup: CDR1 SGHRS, CDR2 YFSETQ. The CDR3 sequence is 13 residues long. DNA of the CDR3: TGCGCCAGCAGCAGGACAGGCAATGGGGAGCTGTTTTTT. Translating gives CASSRTGNGELFF.

V usage is TRBV2 and J usage is TRBJ1-1; D is undetermined. The CDR3 has 12 residues. Germline CDR1 reads SNHLY; CDR2 reads FYNNEI. V lost 2 bases to trimming and J lost 8 bases, with 9 bases between them. For the CDR3, the DNA is TGTGCCAGCAGTGAAATGACAACGGAAGCTTTCTTT. Translated: CASSEMTTEAFF.

This sequence joins TRBV9 and TRBJ2-1; 12 nucleotides match TRBD1. Trimming at V came to 0 bases and at J to 11 bases, leaving 6 bases not matched to a gene. This CDR3 contains 15 residues. Germline values: CDR1 SGDLS, CDR2 YYNGEE. CDR3 DNA: TGTGCCAGCAGCGTAGAGGGGACAGGGGGCGGAAAGCAGTTCTTC. Residues: CASSVEGTGGGKQFF.

The chain recombines TRBV2 with TRBJ2-3, with D uncertain. This CDR3 spans 14 amino acids. Germline assignment: CDR1 SNHLY and CDR2 FYNNEI. V was cut by 8 bases and J by 0 bases, with 12 bases left in between. DNA of the CDR3: TGTGCCAGCCAGACTGGAACTAGCACAGATACGCAGTATTTT. It translates to CASQTGTSTDTQYF.

This clone was picked up a small number of times. This chain connects TRBV9 to TRBJ1-2; 10 bases agree with TRBD1. CDR1 is SGDLS, CDR2 YYNGEE, per germline. The junction had 10 bases not matched to a gene; V was cut back by 3 bases and J by 5 bases. The CDR3 runs to 16 residues. The CDR3 DNA is TGTGCCAGCAGCGCCCAGCCGACAGGGGGCTGGTATGGCTACACCTTC. It is translated as CASSAQPTGGWYGYTF. Full variable domain (outside the CDR3, taken from reference TRBV9 and TRBJ1-2): DSGVTQTPKHLITATGQRVTLRCSPRSGDLSVYWYQQSLDQGLQFLIQYYNGEERAKGNILERFSAQQFPDLHSELNLSSLELGDSALYFCASSAQPTGGWYGYTFGSGTRLTVV.

The V and J genes are TRBV5-1 and TRBJ2-7; the match to TRBD2 covers 10 bases. The CDR3 covers 14 residues. Losses at the gene ends were 1 base for V and 7 bases for J; bases not matched to a gene: 5. The germline gives CDR1 SGHRS, CDR2 YFSETQ. The CDR3 here is CASSLLAGEGEQYF. As DNA, the CDR3 is TGCGCCAGCAGCTTGCTAGCGGGAGAGGGGGAGCAGTACTTC. The complete variable domain, with remaining parts taken from reference TRBV5-1 and TRBJ2-7, reads KAGVTQTPRYLIKTRGQQVTLSCSPISGHRSVSWYQQTPGQGLQFLFEYFSETQRNKGNFPGRFSGRQFSNSRSEMNVSTLELGDSALYLCASSLLAGEGEQYFGPGTRLTVT.

This sequence joins TRBV19 and TRBJ2-5, with D perhaps matching TRBD2 (6 bases). Germline V gene lookup returns CDR1 LNHDA and CDR2 SQIVND (reference sequence). The V gene lost 5 bases and the J gene lost 2 bases, with 9 bases spanning the gap. The CDR3 length is 13 residues. CDR3 protein: CASSFGTQETQYF. In nucleotides, the CDR3 is TGTGCCAGTAGTTTCGGGACTCAAGAGACCCAGTACTTC.

The V call is TRBV6-5, the J call TRBJ1-5; possibly TRBD1 for D (5 bases). Trimming pared 7 bases from V and 0 bases from J, leaving 10 bases between. The CDR3 extends over 14 amino acids. CDR1 MNHEY and CDR2 SVGAGI come from the germline V gene. This CDR3 is CASTTDRSNQPQHF. CDR3 bases: TGTGCCAGCACGACAGATCGTAGCAATCAGCCCCAGCATTTT.

The chain has TRBV5-4 and TRBJ2-1, with TRBD1 matching 7 bases. The trim removed 9 bases at V and 4 bases at J, leaving 10 bases unmatched. Germline V CDR1 and CDR2: SGHNT, YYREEE (reference sequence). There are 14 residues in the CDR3. The CDR3 DNA is TGTGCCACCCAGACAGGGAGTGTTTACAATGAGCAGTTCTTC. Its translation: CATQTGSVYNEQFF.

The chain has TRBV3-1 (or the pseudogene TRBV3-2) and TRBJ2-1; D gene ambiguous. Germline CDR1 is LGHDT and CDR2 is YNNKEL (reference sequence). Trimming shortened V by 0 bases and J by 8 bases, and 8 bases separated the two germline ends. There are 13 residues in the CDR3. CDR3 sequence: CASSQDLEDEQFF. The DNA of the CDR3 is TGTGCCAGCAGCCAAGATTTAGAGGATGAGCAGTTCTTC.

V and J are TRBV7-2 and TRBJ2-5; 14 bases align to TRBD2. The V gene end was trimmed by 3 bases and the J gene end by 2 bases; junction bases not matched to a gene: 8. Germline V CDR1 and CDR2: SGHTA, FQGNSA. The CDR3 loop spans 18 amino acids. The CDR3: CASSFVGLAGGIQETQYF. CDR3 nucleotides: TGTGCCAGCAGCTTCGTTGGACTAGCGGGGGGAATACAAGAGACCCAGTACTTC.

This clone was recorded at least ten times. The V call is TRBV4-1, the J call TRBJ1-1; a weak D match, TRBD1 (6 bases). Germline CDR1 is MGHRA and CDR2 is YSYEKL. The ends were cut back, 4 bases at V and 5 bases at J, with 20 bases in the middle. The CDR3 runs to 16 residues. CDR3 sequence: CASSLRGGQGVTEAFF. The CDR3 DNA sequence: TGCGCCAGCAGCCTGAGGGGGGGGCAGGGAGTTACTGAAGCTTTCTTT.

This clone was counted at least ten times. V is TRBV7-9 and J is TRBJ1-1, with TRBD1 identical over 9 bases. The CDR3 extends over 18 amino acids. Trimming cost V 4 bases and J 3 bases; bases outside gene matches: 15. Germline CDR1 is SEHNR and CDR2 is FQNEAQ (reference sequence). The CDR3, as DNA: TGTGCCAGCAGCTCGTCCGCCTCTTGGGACAGGGCTGACACTGAAGCTTTCTTT. Residues: CASSSSASWDRADTEAFF.

This clone has just one count. The genes are TRBV5-5 and TRBJ1-2; maybe TRBD1 (5 bases). Germline-derived CDR1 and CDR2 are SGHKS and YYEKEE (reference sequence). This CDR3 contains 14 residues. The ends were cut back, 1 base at V and 4 bases at J, with 11 bases in the middle. The CDR3 region is CASSLQGGSYGYTF. The CDR3 DNA follows: TGTGCCAGCAGCTTGCAGGGAGGAAGCTATGGCTACACCTTC.